This record concerns one T cell receptor beta chain sequence. The clone's antigen remains unknown. Nothing much larger sits one base from this clone, and base qualities are not available. The data stem from a study of blood T cell repertoires in COVID-19 (TCRdb year 2020). Regarding the complete study: Samples from collaborators originated in the United States, Italy and Spain and spanned both the acute and convalescent phases of COVID-19. The prospective study material was composed of cDNA or gDNA derived from T cells, B-cell-depleted T cells, or PBMCs. Deeply sampled blood TCRbeta repertoires from subjects exposed to, actively infected with, or recovered from COVID-19 were included in the dataset. A freely available public database, intended as a resource for researchers studying the immune response to SARS-CoV-2, is where the repertoires were released. The samples were drawn from the first 160 participants of the ongoing ImmuneRACE study and from some 1,300 subjects provided by 6 global collaborators. The sample metadata nearly always contained a de-identified subject ID, COVID-19 status, age in years and sex. Where HLA class I and class II types were available, the types were taken from metadata supplied by the sample provider, not from assay-based typing. What the authors observed across the whole study: How much clinical and demographic metadata was included differed by source and by participant, and the metadata was provided uncurated.

TCRbeta CDR3 regions were amplified from genomic DNA using the immunoSEQ Assay, a bias-controlled multiplex PCR. From the authors' description of their analysis: The number of nucleated cells in each sample was estimated from the amplification of reference gene primers within the assay. Sequence reads were collapsed and filtered to measure the absolute abundance of every unique TCRbeta CDR3 rearrangement. For each sample, productive Simpson clonality was calculated by taking the square root of Simpson's diversity index across productive rearrangements. TCRdb stores this immuneACCESS table with in-frame sequences only. Part of the clones is absent; in the studies checked, under half of the shortfall reflects unresolved V genes, and no reason is known for the rest. That table furnishes V, J and clone size, whereas the DNA furnished D and trimming. This sample is represented by under 250,000 clones; roughly 80% of them were singletons. The ten most abundant clones make up about 1.3% of the sample.

In the prospective study, participants were about 18 to 100 years old, resided in approximately 25 geographic areas of the United States, and were enrolled through a virtual design. In the prospective study, participants were assigned to cohorts based on the clinical history participants reported in a screening survey and a study questionnaire. Each participant in the prospective study had whole blood, serum and a nasopharyngeal or oropharyngeal swab collected by mobile phlebotomists. Over a roughly two-month period, participants in the prospective study had the option of providing additional blood draws and questionnaires. Prospective study blood samples were shipped either frozen or at room temperature before DNA extraction. The germline ends are 19 bases apart after V is trimmed by 3 bases and J by 4 bases. From cysteine to phenylalanine, the CDR3 is 17 amino acids long. The retained sequence is limited to the CDR3, 51 bases, with the frame set at the first base. In the germline V gene, CDR1 corresponds to SGHTA and CDR2 to FQGNSA.

Sequencing input: PBMCs or T cells enriched from blood (not recorded which). This sequence was found in a woman in her forties with acute COVID-19. The sequence links TRBV7-2 to TRBJ2-1; the D region possibly corresponds to TRBD2 (6 bases align). The CDR3 region reads CASSFSGTPGVYNEQFF. In nucleotides, the sequence is TGTGCCAGCAGCTTCTCCGGGACTCCCGGGGTATACAATGAGCAGTTCTTC.